Following are 32 T cell receptor beta chains from one sample sequenced in a study of cytomegalovirus exposure and HLA in healthy donors. PCR employed 60 Vbeta and 13 Jbeta primers. Measured with immunoSEQ multiplex PCR; TCRdb has only the in-frame clones, and not every one. Of approximately 100,000 clones listed, around 82% are singletons. Sequenced input: PBMCs. All receptors derive from a woman between 45 and 65 years old in good health and CMV-seropositive.

This clone was seen only once. J is TRBJ2-3 and V is TRBV6-1; possible D gene TRBD2, 6 bases. CDR1 is MNHNS and CDR2 is SASEGT in the germline V gene. V was shortened by 5 bases and J by 6 bases, with 12 bases between the two germline ends. The CDR3 runs to 13 residues. CDR3 bases: TGTGCCAGCAGTTCGGGAGTGTTTGATACGCAGTATTTT. Protein: CASSSGVFDTQYF.

The chain has TRBV10-3 and TRBJ2-2, with D unclear. The CDR3 extends over 13 amino acids. The germline gives CDR1 ENHRY, CDR2 SYGVKD. V dropped 4 bases and J dropped 6 bases, with 9 bases sitting between them. The CDR3 loop is CAISVRAPGELFF. CDR3 nucleotide sequence: TGTGCCATCAGTGTTCGCGCCCCCGGGGAGCTGTTTTTT.

The chain links TRBV9 to TRBJ2-1; no firm D call. This CDR3 spans 13 amino acids. Germline-derived CDR1 and CDR2 are SGDLS and YYNGEE. The V end lost 0 bases, the J end lost 6 bases, and 7 bases lay between the germline ends. CDR3: CASSVGSGNEQFF. The DNA of the CDR3 is TGTGCCAGCAGCGTAGGCAGTGGCAATGAGCAGTTCTTC.

The genes are TRBV29-1 and TRBJ1-5; the match to TRBD1 covers 7 bases. Germline V lookup: CDR1 SQVTM, CDR2 ANQGSEA. The CDR3 covers 13 residues. Losses at the gene ends were 6 bases for V and 3 bases for J; bases not matched to a gene: 5. The CDR3 DNA reads TGCAGCGTGGCGACAGGGTACAATCAGCCCCAGCATTTT. This encodes CSVATGYNQPQHF.

The J gene is TRBJ2-6, the V gene TRBV6-6; 7 nucleotides match TRBD1. The CDR3 sequence is 16 residues long. Germline CDR1 is MNHNY and CDR2 is SVGAGI (reference sequence). With 6 bases clipped from V and 4 bases from J, the junction kept 9 bases outside the gene matches. Written as DNA, the CDR3 is TGTGCCAGCAGCCCGACCGACAGGGCCGGGGCCAACGTCCTGACTTTC. Translation: CASSPTDRAGANVLTF.

The chain uses TRBV7-8 and TRBJ2-7; maybe TRBD1 (5 bases). The V end lost 5 bases, the J end lost 5 bases, and 22 bases lay between the germline ends. Germline CDR1 and CDR2: SGHVS and FQNEAQ. CDR3 length: 16 residues. The CDR3 DNA is TGTGCCAGCAGCAACCCGCAGGGTGTCAGAGCCCACGAGCAGTACTTC. It codes for CASSNPQGVRAHEQYF.

In this sample, this clone turned up once. For the CDR3, the DNA is TGCAGCGTCCAAGGACAGGGGGCGTCGGACACTGAAGCTTTCTTT. This sequence encodes CSVQGQGASDTEAFF. The V gene is TRBV29-1, the J gene TRBJ1-1; 11 nucleotides match TRBD1. The junction had 9 bases not matched to a gene; V was cut back by 6 bases and J by 3 bases. CDR1 and CDR2 (germline): SQVTM, ANQGSEA. The CDR3 spans 15 residues.

CDR3 in DNA: TGTGCCAGCAGCCCACCTCCAAGGACAGGGGGCCATGGCTACACCTTC. This gives the protein CASSPPPRTGGHGYTF. The genes are TRBV6-6 and TRBJ1-2; TRBD1 agrees at 11 bases. CDR3 size: 16 residues. Trimming at V came to 6 bases and at J to 6 bases, leaving 12 bases not matched to a gene. CDR1 and CDR2 from the germline V gene are MNHNY and SVGAGI (reference sequence).

This clone was observed a few times. The rearrangement joins TRBV5-1 to TRBJ1-2; a weak D match, TRBD1 (5 bases). The V gene lost 4 bases and the J gene lost 0 bases, with 13 bases spanning the gap. This CDR3 has 15 amino acids. Germline V CDR1 and CDR2: SGHRS, YFSETQ. CDR3 coding DNA: TGCGCCAGCAGCCCCGCCGGACACCCTAACTATGGCTACACCTTC. The encoded protein is CASSPAGHPNYGYTF. The full variable domain, rest sourced from reference TRBV5-1 and TRBJ1-2, is KAGVTQTPRYLIKTRGQQVTLSCSPISGHRSVSWYQQTPGQGLQFLFEYFSETQRNKGNFPGRFSGRQFSNSRSEMNVSTLELGDSALYLCASSPAGHPNYGYTFGSGTRLTVV.

J is TRBJ2-1 and V is TRBV5-1; TRBD2 aligns across 11 bases. V trimming: 2 bases; J trimming: 10 bases; junction bases outside the gene matches: 11. Germline loops: CDR1 SGHRS, CDR2 YFSETQ. The CDR3 totals 16 residues. Here the CDR3 DNA reads TGCGCCAGCAGCTTCCCTCGGCTAGCGGGAGGCGGGGAGCAGTTCTTC. Translating it yields CASSFPRLAGGGEQFF.

V is TRBV7-2 and J is TRBJ2-3; the D is unclear. V was shortened by 5 bases and J by 2 bases, with 14 bases between the two germline ends. Looked up from germline, CDR1 is SGHTA and CDR2 is FQGNSA. This CDR3 has 15 residues. CDR3 in amino acids: CASSRVVRVTDTQYF. DNA of the CDR3: TGTGCCAGCAGCCGGGTGGTCCGGGTCACAGATACGCAGTATTTT.

This clone was recorded once. The V gene is TRBV5-8, the J gene TRBJ2-1; D possibly corresponds to TRBD2 (6 bases). The V gene lost 0 bases and the J gene lost 2 bases, with 12 bases spanning the gap. The germline V gene has CDR1 SGHTS and CDR2 YDEGEE. The CDR3 is 16 amino acids. The CDR3 DNA reads as TGTGCCAGCAGCTTGGCCCAGCGGGTAGCCTACAATGAGCAGTTCTTC. Amino acids: CASSLAQRVAYNEQFF.

The V gene is TRBV5-1, the J gene TRBJ2-3; the match to TRBD2 covers 11 bases. Germline V gives CDR1 SGHRS, CDR2 YFSETQ. The junction had 6 bases not matched to a gene; V was cut back by 4 bases and J by 2 bases. The CDR3 extends over 16 amino acids. The CDR3 loop is CASSIGTSGTTDTQYF. The CDR3 DNA sequence: TGCGCCAGCAGCATAGGGACTAGCGGAACCACAGATACGCAGTATTTT.

V and J are TRBV11-3 and TRBJ2-1; weak D call: TRBD2 (6 bases). Germline V gene sequence: CDR1 SGHNT, CDR2 YENEEA. Trimming left V 6 bases short and J 5 bases short, with 17 bases between. This CDR3 contains 15 residues. This CDR3 reads CASSFTGETHNEQFF. The CDR3 DNA sequence: TGTGCCAGCAGTTTCACGGGAGAAACTCACAATGAGCAGTTCTTC.

V usage is TRBV5-1 and J usage is TRBJ2-1; the match to TRBD2 covers 11 bases. After removal of 0 bases from V and 1 base from J, the junction contained 6 bases not matched to a gene. The CDR3 sequence is 18 residues long. Germline V gives CDR1 SGHRS, CDR2 YFSETQ. The CDR3 bases are TGCGCCAGCAGCTTGGCCCTCCGACTAGCGGGGTCCTACAATGAGCAGTTCTTC. Protein sequence: CASSLALRLAGSYNEQFF.

V usage is TRBV30 and J usage is TRBJ2-3, with TRBD2 matching over 9 bases. The length of the CDR3 is 19 residues. CDR1 is GTSNPN and CDR2 is SVGIG in the germline V gene (reference sequence). V was pared by 2 bases and J by 4 bases, with 19 bases of the junction left unmatched. The CDR3 region is CAWSPWVAGEPPVADTQYF. In DNA form, the CDR3 reads TGTGCCTGGAGTCCCTGGGTAGCGGGAGAGCCCCCTGTGGCAGATACGCAGTATTTT.

V and J are TRBV2 and TRBJ2-7, with TRBD2 identical over 10 bases. Germline lookup yields CDR1 SNHLY and CDR2 FYNNEI. This CDR3 is 15 amino acids long. Unmatched junction bases numbered 15, after V lost 9 bases and J lost 7 bases. In DNA, the CDR3 is TGTGCCAGTGGACCCCGCTTAGCGGGAGGTGGGGAGCAGTACTTC. This codes for CASGPRLAGGGEQYF.

The chain recombines TRBV6-5 with TRBJ2-1, with D perhaps matching TRBD2 (6 bases). The CDR3 sequence is 14 residues long. CDR1 MNHEY and CDR2 SVGAGI come from the germline V gene. Trimming took 5 bases from V and 6 from J, leaving 14 bases between them. CDR3 sequence reads: CASSPAGRTNEQFF. CDR3 DNA: TGTGCCAGCAGTCCCGCCGGGAGAACCAATGAGCAGTTCTTC.

The gene calls are TRBV27 and TRBJ1-5; 7 positions agree with TRBD1. J gave up 0 bases and V 2 bases, and 16 bases lay outside the gene matches. CDR3 length: 20 residues. Germline CDR1 is MNHEY and CDR2 is SMNVEV (reference sequence). As DNA, the CDR3 is TGTGCCAGCAGTTTAAGAGCCCCACAGGGGAACGCTTATAGCAATCAGCCCCAGCATTTT. It encodes CASSLRAPQGNAYSNQPQHF.

Remarks on this clone: One end of the junction does not line up with germline, which may come from a read error. The genes are TRBV5-4 and TRBJ2-3, with 10 bases lining up with TRBD1. CDR3 length: 14 amino acids. Germline values: CDR1 SGHNT, CDR2 YYREEE (reference sequence). CDR3 nucleotides: TGTGCCAGCAGATTGGACAGGGGGTCAGATACGCAGTATTTT. It codes for CASRLDRGSDTQYF.

This clone turned up a few times. The chain couples TRBV19 to TRBJ1-1, with TRBD1 as a possible D gene (5 bases). V dropped 5 bases and J dropped 0 bases, with 7 bases sitting between them. Germline V gene lookup returns CDR1 LNHDA and CDR2 SQIVND (reference sequence). The CDR3 totals 13 residues. CDR3 amino acids: CASSGAVNTEAFF. In DNA, the CDR3 is TGTGCCAGTAGTGGGGCAGTGAACACTGAAGCTTTCTTT.

This clone has a handful of counts. The chain employs TRBV30 and TRBJ2-7, with 7 bases fitting TRBD2. The length of the CDR3 is 12 residues. The junction had 9 bases not matched to a gene; V was cut back by 6 bases and J by 7 bases. Germline assignment: CDR1 GTSNPN and CDR2 SVGIG (reference sequence). The CDR3: CACWWEGMEQYF. CDR3 DNA sequence: TGTGCCTGCTGGTGGGAGGGTATGGAGCAGTACTTC.

This clone was observed once. The chain combines TRBV6-1 with TRBJ1-2; D gene unclear. V was clipped by 2 bases and J by 8 bases, with 12 bases between them. The CDR3 runs to 13 residues. In germline, CDR1 is MNHNS, CDR2 SASEGT. The CDR3 DNA reads as TGTGCCAGCAGTGAACATAGGAACGGGGGCTACACCTTC. The encoded protein is CASSEHRNGGYTF.

DNA for the CDR3: TGTGCCAGCAGGCCACAGGGGGCCCAAGAGACCCAGTACTTC. Protein product: CASRPQGAQETQYF. V and J are TRBV6-5 and TRBJ2-5; TRBD1 agrees at 9 bases. Trimming took 6 bases from V and 1 from J; bases not matched to a gene: 3. The length of the CDR3 is 14 residues. Germline lookup yields CDR1 MNHEY and CDR2 SVGAGI.

The chain joins TRBV15 to TRBJ2-5; 13 bases are a match to TRBD2. Unmatched junction bases numbered 12, after V lost 0 bases and J lost 5 bases. The CDR3 covers 19 residues. CDR1 and CDR2 from the germline V gene are LNHNV and YYDKDF (reference sequence). The CDR3: CATSRDRRLAGGLGETQYF. For the CDR3, the DNA is TGTGCCACCAGCAGAGACAGGCGACTAGCGGGAGGTTTAGGGGAGACCCAGTACTTC.

The rearrangement links TRBV28 to TRBJ2-1; 9 bases fit TRBD1. J gave up 4 bases and V 8 bases, and 6 bases lay outside the gene matches. The CDR3 sequence is 14 residues long. Per germline, CDR1 MDHEN and CDR2 SYDVKM. CDR3 loop: CASLSGQGYNEQFF. CDR3 nucleotides: TGTGCCAGCCTTTCGGGACAGGGATACAATGAGCAGTTCTTC.

In this sample, this clone turned up once. J is TRBJ1-1 and V is TRBV12-5, with no clear D. This CDR3 comprises 14 residues. Trimming pared 0 bases from V and 0 bases from J, leaving 5 bases between. Looked up from germline, CDR1 is LGHNT and CDR2 is FRNRAP. CDR3 DNA: TGTGCTAGTGGTTTGGTTGAGCTGAACACTGAAGCTTTCTTT. Translation: CASGLVELNTEAFF.

The J gene is TRBJ2-1, the V gene TRBV30; TRBD1 matches 9 bases. V dropped 5 bases and J dropped 5; count of bases not matched to a gene: 10. This CDR3 is built from 15 residues. Germline V gene sequence: CDR1 GTSNPN, CDR2 SVGIG (reference sequence). As DNA, the CDR3 is TGTGCCTGGCTTGTCAGGGACAGGGTACACAATGAGCAGTTCTTC. The encoded protein is CAWLVRDRVHNEQFF.

This clone has just one count. V usage is TRBV7-3 and J usage is TRBJ2-5; perhaps TRBD1 as D (5 bases). Trimming removed 8 bases at V and 0 bases at J, with 13 bases between. This CDR3 spans 14 amino acids. Germline V gene data show CDR1 as SGHTA and CDR2 as FQGTGA. As DNA, the CDR3 is TGTGCCAGCTCCCCTAGGGGATACCAAGAGACCCAGTACTTC. This gives the protein CASSPRGYQETQYF.

The chain joins TRBV5-1 to TRBJ2-5; 7 nucleotides line up with TRBD1. Germline CDR1 reads SGHRS; CDR2 reads YFSETQ. The CDR3 loop spans 15 amino acids. V gave up 5 bases and J gave up 5 bases; unmatched junction bases: 12. CDR3 loop: CASSPMRRQGETQYF. CDR3 DNA: TGCGCCAGCAGTCCGATGAGAAGACAGGGCGAGACCCAGTACTTC.

Regarding this clone: The germline gene is not matched at one end of the junction; a read error may be the cause. The chain combines TRBV7-9 with TRBJ2-1; 11 bases match TRBD2. From germline, CDR1 is SEHNR and CDR2 FQNEAQ (reference sequence). This CDR3 has 16 amino acids. CDR3 in DNA: TGTTCCAGCCGATCGCTAGCGGGGGGCCCCTCCAATGAGCAGTTCTTC. It codes for CSSRSLAGGPSNEQFF.

This clone was seen once. V and J are TRBV5-6 and TRBJ2-5; 7 positions match TRBD2. This CDR3 is 16 amino acids long. Germline assignment: CDR1 SGHDT and CDR2 YYEEEE. Trimming took 0 bases from V and 4 from J; bases not matched to a gene: 9. The CDR3 here is CASSLVLAGGRETQYF. In DNA, the CDR3 is TGTGCCAGCAGCTTGGTCTTAGCGGGTGGTAGAGAGACCCAGTACTTC.